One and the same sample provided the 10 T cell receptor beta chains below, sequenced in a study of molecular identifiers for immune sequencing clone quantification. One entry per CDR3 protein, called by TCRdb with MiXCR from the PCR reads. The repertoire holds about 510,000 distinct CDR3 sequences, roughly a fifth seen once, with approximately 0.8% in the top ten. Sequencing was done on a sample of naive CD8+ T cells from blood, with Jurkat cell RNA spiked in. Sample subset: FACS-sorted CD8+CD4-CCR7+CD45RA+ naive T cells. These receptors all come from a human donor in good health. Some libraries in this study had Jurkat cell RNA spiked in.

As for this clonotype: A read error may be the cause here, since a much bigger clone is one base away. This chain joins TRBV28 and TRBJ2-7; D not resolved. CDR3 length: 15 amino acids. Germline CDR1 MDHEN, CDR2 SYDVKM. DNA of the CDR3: TGTGCCGGCAGTTTCGGGCTACCTGGGGCCTACGAGCAGTACTTC. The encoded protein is CAGSFGLPGAYEQYF.

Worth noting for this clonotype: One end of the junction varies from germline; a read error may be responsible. CDR3 DNA sequence: TGTGCCAGCAGTTATAGAAGTGAACTAGAAGCTCTCTTT. This encodes CASSYRSELEALF. The genes are TRBV6-2 or TRBV6-3 and TRBJ1-1; D is uncertain. The CDR3 is made up of 13 amino acids. The germline gives CDR1 MNHEY, CDR2 SVGEGT.

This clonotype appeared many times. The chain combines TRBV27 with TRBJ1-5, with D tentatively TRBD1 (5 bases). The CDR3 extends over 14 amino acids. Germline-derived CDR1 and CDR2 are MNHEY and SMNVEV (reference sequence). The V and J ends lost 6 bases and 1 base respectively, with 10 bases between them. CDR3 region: CASSLGRSNQPQHF. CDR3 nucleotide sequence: TGTGCCAGCAGCTTGGGGCGAAGCAATCAGCCCCAGCATTTT.

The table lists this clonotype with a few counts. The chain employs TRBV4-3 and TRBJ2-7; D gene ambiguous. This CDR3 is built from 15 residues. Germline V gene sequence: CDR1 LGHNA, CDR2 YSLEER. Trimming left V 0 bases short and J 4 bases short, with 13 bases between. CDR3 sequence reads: CASSQDRSSFYEQYF. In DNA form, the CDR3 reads TGCGCCAGCAGCCAAGATCGATCTAGTTTTTACGAGCAGTACTTC.

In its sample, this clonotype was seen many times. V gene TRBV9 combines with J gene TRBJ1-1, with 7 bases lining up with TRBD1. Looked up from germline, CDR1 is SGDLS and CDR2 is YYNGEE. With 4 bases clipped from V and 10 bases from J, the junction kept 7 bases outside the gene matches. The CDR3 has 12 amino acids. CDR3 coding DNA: TGTGCCAGCAGCCCAGGGGGGTACGGAGCTTTCTTT. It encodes CASSPGGYGAFF. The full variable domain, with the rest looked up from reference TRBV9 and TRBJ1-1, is DSGVTQTPKHLITATGQRVTLRCSPRSGDLSVYWYQQSLDQGLQFLIQYYNGEERAKGNILERFSAQQFPDLHSELNLSSLELGDSALYFCASSPGGYGAFFGQGTRLTVV.

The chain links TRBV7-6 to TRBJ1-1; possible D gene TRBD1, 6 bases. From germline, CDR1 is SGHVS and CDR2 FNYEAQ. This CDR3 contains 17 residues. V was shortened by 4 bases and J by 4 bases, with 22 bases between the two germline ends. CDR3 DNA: TGTGCCAGCAGCTCAGCCCACACGGACAGCCCGGGCACTGAAGCTTTCTTT. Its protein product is CASSSAHTDSPGTEAFF.

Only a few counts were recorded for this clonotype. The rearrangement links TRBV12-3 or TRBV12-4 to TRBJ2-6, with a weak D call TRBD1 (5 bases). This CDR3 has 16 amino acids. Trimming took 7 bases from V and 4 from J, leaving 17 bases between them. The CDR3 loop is CASKLEQAAGANVLTF. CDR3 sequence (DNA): TGTGCCAGCAAATTAGAACAGGCCGCGGGGGCCAACGTCCTGACTTTC.

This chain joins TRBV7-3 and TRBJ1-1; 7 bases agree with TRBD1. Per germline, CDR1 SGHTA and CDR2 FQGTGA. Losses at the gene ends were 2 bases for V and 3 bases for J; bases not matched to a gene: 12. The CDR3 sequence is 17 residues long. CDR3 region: CASSLVAGGTRDTEAFF. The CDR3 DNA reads TGTGCCAGCAGCTTAGTTGCAGGGGGTACTCGGGACACTGAAGCTTTCTTT.

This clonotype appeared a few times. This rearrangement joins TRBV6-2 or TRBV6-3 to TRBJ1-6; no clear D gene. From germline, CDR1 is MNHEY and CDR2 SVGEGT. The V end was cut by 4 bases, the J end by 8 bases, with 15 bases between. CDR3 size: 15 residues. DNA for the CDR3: TGTGCCAGCAGTTTACAGAAGGCTTTTTATTCACCCCTCCACTTT. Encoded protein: CASSLQKAFYSPLHF.

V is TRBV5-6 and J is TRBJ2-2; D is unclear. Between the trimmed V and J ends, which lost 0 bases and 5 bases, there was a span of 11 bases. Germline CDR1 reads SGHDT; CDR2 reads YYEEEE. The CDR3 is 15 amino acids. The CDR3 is CASSLASELTGELFF. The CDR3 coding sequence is TGTGCCAGCAGCTTGGCTTCAGAACTGACCGGGGAGCTGTTTTTT.